The 9 T cell receptor beta chains presented below share a single source sample, sequenced in a study of cytomegalovirus exposure and HLA in healthy donors. PCR employed 60 Vbeta and 13 Jbeta primers. The repertoire was sequenced with immunoSEQ multiplex PCR; TCRdb's copy has only in-frame clones and lacks some. The repertoire holds around 170,000 clones, roughly 85% seen once, with about 0.72% in the top ten. The sequenced material came from PBMCs. These TCRs come from a woman between 40 and 55 years old in good health and CMV-seronegative.

The rearrangement links TRBV19 to TRBJ2-7; no reliable D call. Trimming shortened V by 3 bases and J by 0 bases, and 9 bases separated the two germline ends. Per germline, CDR1 LNHDA and CDR2 SQIVND (reference sequence). This CDR3 has 14 residues. Written as DNA, the CDR3 is TGTGCCAGTAGTATGACTCAAAGCTCCTACGAGCAGTACTTC. Translated, it gives CASSMTQSSYEQYF.

The chain combines TRBV5-1 with TRBJ2-2, with 7 bases fitting TRBD1. Germline trimming cut 4 bases from V and 1 base from J; bases unmatched to any gene: 7. This CDR3 contains 16 residues. Germline V gene lookup returns CDR1 SGHRS and CDR2 YFSETQ. The CDR3 region is CASSVIQGLNTGELFF. In DNA, the CDR3 is TGCGCCAGCAGCGTGATACAGGGGCTGAACACCGGGGAGCTGTTTTTT.

V usage is TRBV29-1 and J usage is TRBJ1-1; D unclear. Trimming removed 3 bases at V and 0 bases at J, with 8 bases between. Germline V gives CDR1 SQVTM, CDR2 ANQGSEA. This CDR3 has 13 residues. CDR3 in DNA: TGCAGCGTTGACGAGGGTTTGAACACTGAAGCTTTCTTT. Translation: CSVDEGLNTEAFF.

This clone has more than one count but fewer than ten. The chain joins TRBV19 to TRBJ1-1; TRBD1 agrees at 7 bases. CDR1 is LNHDA, CDR2 SQIVND, per germline (reference sequence). With V trimmed by 3 bases and J by 8 bases, 3 bases remained unmatched. This CDR3 spans 12 amino acids. CDR3 nucleotides: TGTGCCAGTAGTATCGGGACAGTGGAAGCTTTCTTT. It yields the protein CASSIGTVEAFF.

V and J are TRBV4-1 and TRBJ1-2; TRBD1 might be the D (5 bases). The germline V gene encodes CDR1 MGHRA and CDR2 YSYEKL. This CDR3 has 18 residues. Between the trimmed V and J ends, which lost 4 bases and 0 bases, there was a span of 21 bases. This chain's CDR3 is CASSPLSVNRTANYGYTF. The CDR3 bases are TGCGCCAGCAGCCCTTTGTCGGTCAACAGGACCGCTAACTATGGCTACACCTTC.

The chain has TRBV28 and TRBJ2-2; 7 bases align to TRBD2. The CDR3 is made up of 14 amino acids. V lost 3 bases and J lost 6; bases outside the gene matches: 4. Germline values: CDR1 MDHEN, CDR2 SYDVKM. The CDR3 region is CASSLSGGSGELFF. CDR3 sequence (DNA): TGTGCCAGCAGTTTGTCGGGAGGTTCCGGGGAGCTGTTTTTT.

In its sample, this clone was seen a few times. The gene calls are TRBV6-5 and TRBJ1-5, with D possibly being TRBD1 (6 bases). This CDR3 is 15 amino acids long. CDR1 MNHEY and CDR2 SVGAGI come from the germline V gene. Trimming cost V 6 bases and J 4 bases, with 16 bases left between them. CDR3 loop: CASRKDRGGNQPQHF. DNA of the CDR3: TGTGCCAGCAGGAAGGATAGGGGGGGAAATCAGCCCCAGCATTTT.

The genes are TRBV5-4 and TRBJ1-1; 7 nucleotides agree with TRBD1. CDR1 and CDR2 (germline): SGHNT, YYREEE (reference sequence). V lost 6 bases and J lost 1; bases outside the gene matches: 6. The CDR3 sequence is 14 residues long. The CDR3 sequence is CASTPKGANTEAFF. The CDR3 nucleotides are TGTGCCAGCACCCCGAAGGGGGCGAACACTGAAGCTTTCTTT.

The chain combines TRBV7-2 with TRBJ2-3; weak D call: TRBD2 (6 bases). The CDR3 contains 17 residues. The V end lost 1 base, the J end lost 2 bases, and 16 bases lay between the germline ends. Germline V gene data show CDR1 as SGHTA and CDR2 as FQGNSA. In DNA form, the CDR3 reads TGTGCCAGCAGCTTAGTTAGGCTTGGGCGGGACACAGATACGCAGTATTTT. Residues: CASSLVRLGRDTDTQYF. Drawing the rest from reference TRBV7-2 and TRBJ2-3, the complete variable domain is GAGVSQSPSNKVTEKGKDVELRCDPISGHTALYWYRQSLGQGLEFLIYFQGNSAPDKSGLPSDRFSAERTGGSVSTLTIQRTQQEDSAVYLCASSLVRLGRDTDTQYFGPGTRLTVL.